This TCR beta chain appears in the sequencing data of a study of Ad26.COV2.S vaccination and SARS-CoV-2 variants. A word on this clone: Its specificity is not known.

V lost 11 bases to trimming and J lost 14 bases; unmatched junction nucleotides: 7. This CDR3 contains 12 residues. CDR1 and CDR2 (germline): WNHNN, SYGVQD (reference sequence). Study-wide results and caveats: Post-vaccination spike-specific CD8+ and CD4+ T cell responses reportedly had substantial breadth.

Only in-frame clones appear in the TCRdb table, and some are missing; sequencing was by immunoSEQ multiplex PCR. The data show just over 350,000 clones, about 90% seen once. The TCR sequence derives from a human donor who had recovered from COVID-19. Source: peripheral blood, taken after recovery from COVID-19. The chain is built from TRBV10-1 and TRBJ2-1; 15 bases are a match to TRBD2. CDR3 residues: CAAGTSGGTKFF. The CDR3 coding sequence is TGCGCCGCAGGGACTAGCGGGGGGACAAAGTTCTTC.